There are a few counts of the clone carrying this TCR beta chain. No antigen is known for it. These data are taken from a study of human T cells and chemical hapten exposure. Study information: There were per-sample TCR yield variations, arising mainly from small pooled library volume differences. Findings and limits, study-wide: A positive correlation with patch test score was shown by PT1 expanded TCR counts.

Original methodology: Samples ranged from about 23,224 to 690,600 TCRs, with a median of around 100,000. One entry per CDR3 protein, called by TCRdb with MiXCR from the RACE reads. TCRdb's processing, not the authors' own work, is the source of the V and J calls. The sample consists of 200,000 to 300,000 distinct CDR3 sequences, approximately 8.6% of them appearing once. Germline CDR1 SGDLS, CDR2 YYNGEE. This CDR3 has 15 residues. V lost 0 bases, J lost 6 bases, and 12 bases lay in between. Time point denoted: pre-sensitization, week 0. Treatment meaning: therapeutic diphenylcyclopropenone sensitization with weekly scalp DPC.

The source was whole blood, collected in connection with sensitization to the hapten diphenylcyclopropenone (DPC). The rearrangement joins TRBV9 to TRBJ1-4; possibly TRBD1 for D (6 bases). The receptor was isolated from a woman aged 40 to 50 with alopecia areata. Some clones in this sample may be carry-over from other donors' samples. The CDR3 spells CASSVVGGHDEKLFF. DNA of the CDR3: TGTGCCAGCAGCGTAGTAGGGGGACACGATGAAAAACTGTTTTTT.